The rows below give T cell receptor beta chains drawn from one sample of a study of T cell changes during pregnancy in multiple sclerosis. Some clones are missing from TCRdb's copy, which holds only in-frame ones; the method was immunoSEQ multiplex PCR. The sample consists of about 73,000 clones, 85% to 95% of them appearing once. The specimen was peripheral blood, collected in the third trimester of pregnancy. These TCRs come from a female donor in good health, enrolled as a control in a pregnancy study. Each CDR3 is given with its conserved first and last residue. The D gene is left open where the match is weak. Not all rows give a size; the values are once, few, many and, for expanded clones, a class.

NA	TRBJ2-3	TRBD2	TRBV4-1	CASSTLAGVDTQYF	TGCGCCAGCAGTACACTAGCGGGAGTAGATACGCAGTATTTT
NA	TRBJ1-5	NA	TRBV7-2	CASSLGREGNQPQHF	TGTGCCAGCAGCTTAGGCAGGGAAGGAAATCAGCCCCAGCATTTT
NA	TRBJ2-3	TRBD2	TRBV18	CASSKTSGDTDTQYF	TGTGCCAGCTCCAAGACTAGCGGAGACACAGATACGCAGTATTTT
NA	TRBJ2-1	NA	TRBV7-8	CASSQALRSVDEQFF	TGTGCCAGCAGCCAAGCCCTGAGGAGCGTCGATGAGCAGTTCTTC
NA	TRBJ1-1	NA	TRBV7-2	CASSFFPGSTEAFF	TGTGCCAGCAGCTTTTTCCCCGGTTCCACTGAAGCTTTCTTT
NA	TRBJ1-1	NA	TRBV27	CASSSDMNTEAFF	TGTGCCAGCAGTTCTGACATGAACACTGAAGCTTTCTTT
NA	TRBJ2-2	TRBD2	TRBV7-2	CASSLERLAVTGELFF	TGTGCCAGCAGCTTAGAACGACTAGCGGTCACCGGGGAGCTGTTTTTT
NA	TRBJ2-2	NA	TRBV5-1	CASTNTKGDTGELFF	TGCGCCAGCACCAACACAAAGGGAGACACCGGGGAGCTGTTTTTT
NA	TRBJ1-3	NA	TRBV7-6	CASSSLDSFGNTIYF	TGTGCCAGCAGCTCCTTGGACAGTTTTGGAAACACCATATATTTT
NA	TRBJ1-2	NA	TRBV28	CATSLRDGYTF	TGTGCCACCTCCCTCCGGGATGGCTACACCTTC
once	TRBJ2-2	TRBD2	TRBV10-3	CAISPSGTNTGELFF	TGTGCCATCAGTCCTAGCGGGACCAACACCGGGGAGCTGTTTTTT
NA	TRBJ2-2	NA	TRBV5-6	CASSLEAFAGLGELFF	TGTGCCAGCAGCTTGGAAGCCTTTGCGGGGTTGGGGGAGCTGTTTTTT
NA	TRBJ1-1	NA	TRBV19	CASSITQRNTEAFF	TGTGCCAGTAGTATAACACAAAGGAACACTGAAGCTTTCTTT
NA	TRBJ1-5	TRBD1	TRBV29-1	CSVMTGVRQPQHF	TGCAGCGTGATGACAGGGGTACGGCAGCCCCAGCATTTT
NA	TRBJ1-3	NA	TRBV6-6	CASSNSQGTGNTIYF	TGTGCCAGCAGTAACTCACAGGGAACTGGAAACACCATATATTTT
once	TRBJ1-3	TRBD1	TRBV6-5	CASRHDRALGNTIYF	TGTGCCAGCAGACACGACAGGGCCTTGGGAAACACCATATATTTT
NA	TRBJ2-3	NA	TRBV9	CASSVDGGSTDTQYF	TGTGCCAGCAGCGTAGATGGGGGGAGCACAGATACGCAGTATTTT
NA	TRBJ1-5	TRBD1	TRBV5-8	CASSSRTGSNQPQHF	TGTGCCAGCAGCTCGCGGACAGGGAGCAATCAGCCCCAGCATTTT
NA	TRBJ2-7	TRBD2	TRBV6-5	CASSRLAGGYEQYF	TGTGCCAGCAGCCGGCTAGCGGGAGGATATGAGCAGTACTTC
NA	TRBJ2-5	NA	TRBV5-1	CASSTGEGDWKETQYF	TGCGCCAGCAGCACCGGGGAGGGGGATTGGAAAGAGACCCAGTACTTC
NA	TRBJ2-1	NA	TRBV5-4	CASSLELVDEQFF	TGTGCCAGCAGCTTGGAACTAGTTGATGAGCAGTTCTTC
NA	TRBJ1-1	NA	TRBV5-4	CASSSGDTEAFF	TGTGCCAGCAGCTCCGGGGATACTGAAGCTTTCTTT
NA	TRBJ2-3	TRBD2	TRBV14	CASSLPGGTTDTQYF	TGTGCCAGCAGCCTCCCGGGAGGGACCACAGATACGCAGTATTTT
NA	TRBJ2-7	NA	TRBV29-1	CSVDSYFTYEQYF	TGCAGCGTTGATTCTTACTTCACCTACGAGCAGTACTTC
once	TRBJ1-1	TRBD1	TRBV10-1	CASSNQGGNTEAFF	TGCGCCAGCAGTAATCAGGGGGGAAACACTGAAGCTTTCTTT
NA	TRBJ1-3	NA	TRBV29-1	CSVEDTAVSSGNTIYF	TGCAGCGTTGAAGATACAGCGGTCTCCTCTGGAAACACCATATATTTT
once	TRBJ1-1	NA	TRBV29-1	CSVEGEWIGEQAFF	TGCAGCGTTGAAGGTGAGTGGATCGGGGAGCAAGCTTTCTTT
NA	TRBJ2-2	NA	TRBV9	CASSVEESNTGELFF	TGTGCCAGCAGCGTAGAAGAGAGCAACACCGGGGAGCTGTTTTTT
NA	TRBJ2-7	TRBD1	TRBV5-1	CASNTGQGHPQYF	TGCGCCAGCAACACGGGACAGGGGCACCCGCAGTACTTC
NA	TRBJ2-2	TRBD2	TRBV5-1	CASSLLLAGGPGELFF	TGCGCCAGCAGCTTACTACTAGCGGGGGGACCCGGGGAGCTGTTTTTT
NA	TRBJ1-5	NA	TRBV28	CASSLGGEGQPQHF	TGTGCCAGCAGTTTAGGGGGGGAGGGTCAGCCCCAGCATTTT
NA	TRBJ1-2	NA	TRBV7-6	CASSPRGGNYGYTF	TGTGCCAGCAGCCCCCGGGGGGGTAACTATGGCTACACCTTC
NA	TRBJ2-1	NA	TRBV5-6	CASSFKSRYLPYEQFF	TGTGCCAGCAGCTTTAAGTCTAGATATCTCCCCTATGAGCAGTTCTTC
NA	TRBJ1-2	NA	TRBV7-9	CASSSSPTRSMGYTF	TGTGCCAGCAGCTCCTCCCCGACAAGATCTATGGGCTACACCTTC
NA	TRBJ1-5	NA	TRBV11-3	CASSILDEPGHGFNQPQHF	TGTGCCAGCAGCATATTAGATGAACCGGGACACGGCTTCAATCAGCCCCAGCATTTT
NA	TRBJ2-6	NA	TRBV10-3	CAISERGAGGANVLTF	TGTGCCATCAGTGAGCGGGGTGCTGGCGGGGCCAACGTCCTGACTTTC
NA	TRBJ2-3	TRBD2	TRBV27	CASSSLAGTDTQYF	TGTGCCAGCAGTTCGCTAGCGGGAACAGATACGCAGTATTTT
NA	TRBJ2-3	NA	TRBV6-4	CASSDSATGTQYF	TGTGCCAGCAGTGACTCTGCAACAGGAACGCAGTATTTT
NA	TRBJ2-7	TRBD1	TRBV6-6	CASSPTTGGSFEQYF	TGTGCCAGCAGTCCCACTACAGGGGGCTCCTTCGAGCAGTACTTC
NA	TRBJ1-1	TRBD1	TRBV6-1	CASSEQGATEAFF	TGTGCCAGCAGTGAACAGGGGGCCACTGAAGCTTTCTTT
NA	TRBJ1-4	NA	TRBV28	CASSLGGVQEKLFF	TGTGCCAGCAGTTTAGGAGGGGTTCAGGAAAAACTGTTTTTT
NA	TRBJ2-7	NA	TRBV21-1	CASSRDRGLNEQYF	TGTGCCAGCAGCAGGGACAGGGGTTTGAACGAGCAGTACTTC
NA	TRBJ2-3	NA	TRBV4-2	CASNRGGSTDTQYF	TGTGCCAGCAACAGGGGGGGTAGCACAGATACGCAGTATTTT
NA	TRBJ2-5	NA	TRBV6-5	CASSYRGTGKETQYF	TGTGCCAGCAGTTACAGGGGGACGGGAAAAGAGACCCAGTACTTC
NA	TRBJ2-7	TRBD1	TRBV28	CASSSGTGRSYEQYF	TGTGCCAGCAGTTCCGGGACAGGGAGGTCCTACGAGCAGTACTTC